What follows describes a single T cell receptor beta chain. This clonotype has just a few counts. Its antigen is currently not known. Per-base quality was not reported, and no clone a single base away is much larger than it. The data stem from a study of regulatory T cells in long-lasting Graves disease (dated by TCRdb to the early 2020s). Notes on the research overall: In the newly diagnosed Graves' disease group, patients had been taking antithyroid drugs for less than 3 months. A total of roughly 33 samples underwent TCR sequencing: about 13 from persistent and about 20 from newly diagnosed Graves' disease patients. Peripheral blood TCR sequencing and RNA sequencing compared persistent Graves' disease patients with newly diagnosed Graves' disease patients. The study was registered as a clinical trial and conducted in China. Study-wide findings and limitations: Persistent disease showed preferential use of TRBV28, TRBJ1-2 and TRBJ2-5, whereas newly diagnosed disease favored TRBV20-1 and TRBJ2-1. The authors acknowledged the small sample size as a limitation that may reduce accuracy. More public clonotypes were shared among persistent patients (about 2,800) than among newly diagnosed patients (more than 900). Only peripheral blood was studied, because thyroid tissue, the primary lesion, was inaccessible. Lower TCR Shannon entropy and fewer highly expanded clones were observed in persistent Graves' disease patients than in newly diagnosed patients, which suggested clonal expansion. Sequencing and analysis were restricted to the TCR beta chain.

The time point label, read with the paper, signifies: newly diagnosed GD, antithyroid drugs for less than 3 months. RNA was extracted from PBMCs in TRIzol for both TCR sequencing and RNA sequencing. Graves' disease was diagnosed according to American Thyroid Association guidelines. Recruitment of patients was carried out at an endocrinology department in Xi'an, China. From each patient, approximately 9.9 milliliters of peripheral blood was collected into an EDTA anticoagulant tube. PBMCs were isolated by Ficoll Paque Plus density gradient separation without further T cell sorting. An Agilent 2100 Bioanalyzer and agarose gel were used to assess RNA quality, and a NanoDrop 2000 was used to measure RNA concentration. The CDR3, cysteine through phenylalanine, is 14 amino acids long. Just the 42-base CDR3 DNA is kept, in frame starting at base 1. The V end gives up 8 bases and the J end 8 bases, leaving 12 bases in the junction not matched to a gene. CDR1 KGHDR and CDR2 SFDVKD were looked up in the germline V gene.

The library was produced with multiplex PCR. This sample was sequenced with an Illumina HiSeq 4000. TCR beta libraries were built with iRepertoire HTBI primers and Arm-PCR amplification of CDR3 regions. Gel purification was performed on PCR products prior to sequencing. The paper's data handling went like this. A total of under 80 TRBV and more than twelve TRBJ segments were identified across samples and were used for gene usage analysis of CDR3 amino acid clonotypes. Filtered high-quality paired reads were merged into contigs using COPE and FqMerger. BLAST was used to align contigs to IMGT TRBV, TRBD and TRBJ reference genes, and CDR3 was defined according to IMGT. Any clonotype with a frequency above 0.1% was counted as a highly expanded clone. Repertoire diversity was measured by Shannon entropy, and V-J evenness by the Gini coefficient. Public clonotypes were defined as clonotypes shared by more than one individual. TCRdb cleaned the public reads at Q25 with fastp, built clones with MiXCR and kept in-frame beta chains. Rows merge per CDR3 protein into single entries with the most common DNA and genes. TCRdb assigned the V and J calls; the authors' analysis was not used. The sample records a few hundred thousand distinct CDR3 sequences, 12% of which are singletons. The top ten constitute under 20% of the sample.

These data were also reused for a study on T cells in Graves' hyperthyroidism and ophthalmopathy. Looking at the second paper: Stable Graves' hyperthyroidism was defined as no progression to ophthalmopathy during 18 months of follow-up. Hyperthyroidism patients were newly diagnosed, had a disease duration of under 2 months, and were aged 18 to 65 years. Patients with uncontrolled infections, other autoimmune diseases, pregnancy or lactation were excluded. Clinical symptoms, serum thyroxine and TRAb, thyroid ultrasound, and orbital computed tomography formed the basis for the diagnoses. A first-round RT-PCR of the TCR CDR3 used the HTBI primer set with the Qiagen OneStep RT-PCR kit. Blood samples also contained most of the expanded thyroid clonotypes (frequency above 0.001), which suggests that blood repertoires may reflect thyroid immune responses. In cross-validation, a model built on a 13 V-J signature told ophthalmopathy apart from stable hyperthyroidism with about 90% sensitivity and approximately 81% specificity, and in testing the same model reached 80%/75%. During validation, the model predicted progression to ophthalmopathy a median of approximately 7 months ahead of onset, with 70.59% sensitivity and about 72% specificity. TCR V-J signatures able to tell the groups apart were searched for in a discovery cohort of 100 or so patients, of whom over 40 had Graves' ophthalmopathy and about 55 had stable Graves' hyperthyroidism. An independent validation cohort of around 19 hyperthyroidism patients and 17 patients who later progressed to ophthalmopathy tested prospective prediction of ophthalmopathy. The 90 to 100 discovery patients were randomly divided into training and test sets at a 7:3 ratio. In addition, the study compared T-cell repertoires in thyroid tissue and in blood from 6 or 7 Graves' hyperthyroidism patients. Following sampling, methimazole starting at 30 mg daily was given to hyperthyroidism patients, and high-dose intravenous methylprednisolone was given to ophthalmopathy patients. Libraries were constructed in a second round of multiplex PCR, after which size selection and purification were carried out. Sequencing of the libraries was done on an Illumina HiSeq2000 using paired-end 100 bp reads. Raw data were processed with SOAPnuke, discarding reads with adapters, uncalled bases, mean Phred below 15, or no exact constant-primer or identifier match. High-quality paired reads were merged with COPE v1.2.5, and unique nucleotide sequences were defined as clonotypes. Clonotypes were aligned to IMGT TRBV, TRBD and TRBJ reference segments using MiTCR v1.1. The analysis included only V-J combinations with a frequency above 0.0001, which together covered more than 99% of the repertoires. A TCS score was defined as the ratio between F50 (clonal expansion) and ExV (chaos), using BLOSUM62-based TCRdist between CDR3 peptides within each V-J. Welch's t-statistics and random forest reduced roughly 530 V-J features to about 12, which were used in a naive Bayes classifier (R e1071). No statistical method was used to fix the sample size in advance, and group allocation was not hidden from the investigators. According to the paper, TCR Vbeta CDR3 sequencing was carried out on 135 peripheral blood samples, which came from 40 to 45 ophthalmopathy, approximately 72 hyperthyroidism and around 17 progressor patients.

The chain employs TRBV24-1 and TRBJ1-2; 8 bases in the junction line up with TRBD1. Sequenced material: peripheral blood mononuclear cells (PBMCs), taken at new diagnosis, from a patient treated with antithyroid drugs. The clonotype comes from a woman under 30 with Graves disease. Donor details come from another sample of the same person, matched by shared clones. CDR3 protein: CATIDDRGGCGYTF. The DNA sequence follows: TGTGCCACCATCGACGACAGGGGTGGCTGCGGCTACACCTTC.